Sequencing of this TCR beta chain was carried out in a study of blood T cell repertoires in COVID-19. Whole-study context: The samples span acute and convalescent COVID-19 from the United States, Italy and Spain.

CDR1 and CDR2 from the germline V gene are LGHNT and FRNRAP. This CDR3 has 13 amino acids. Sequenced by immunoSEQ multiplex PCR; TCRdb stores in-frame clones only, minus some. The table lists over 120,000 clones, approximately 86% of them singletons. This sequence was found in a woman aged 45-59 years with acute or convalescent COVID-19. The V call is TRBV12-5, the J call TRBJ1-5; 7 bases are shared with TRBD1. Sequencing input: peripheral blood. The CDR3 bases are TGTGCAACAGGACAGGACGTGAATCAGCCCCAGCATTTT. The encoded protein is CATGQDVNQPQHF.